Listed below are T cell receptor beta chains from one sample, sequenced in a study of blood T cell repertoires in COVID-19. The table came from immunoSEQ multiplex PCR; TCRdb's copy has only in-frame clones and leaves some out. The table lists some 230,000 clones, over 75% of them singletons. Sequencing was done on a sample of PBMCs or T cells enriched from blood (not recorded which). Source of these receptors: a woman aged 18 to 35 in a cohort exposed to, infected with or recovered from COVID-19 (not recorded which). The CDR3 runs from the conserved cysteine through the conserved F or W. A D gene is named only where the DNA matches it firmly. Clone sizes are given selectively: once, few, many, or a class where the clone is expanded.

clone size	J gene	D gene	V gene	CDR3 protein	CDR3 DNA
once	TRBJ2-2	.	TRBV4-1	CASSLRPGINTGELFF	TGCGCCAGCAGCCTCCGTCCGGGGATTAACACCGGGGAGCTGTTTTTT
few	TRBJ2-2	TRBD2	TRBV29-1	CSVVLAGEGYPGELFF	TGCAGCGTTGTGCTAGCGGGAGAAGGGTATCCCGGGGAGCTGTTTTTT
once	TRBJ1-6	TRBD1	TRBV30	CAWSDRGNSPLHF	TGTGCCTGGTCTGACAGGGGTAATTCACCCCTCCACTTT
.	TRBJ2-7	TRBD2	TRBV30	CAWSGGRDEQYF	TGTGCCTGGAGTGGCGGGAGAGACGAGCAGTACTTC
.	TRBJ1-5	TRBD1	TRBV2	CASSEDRGQPQHF	TGTGCCAGCAGTGAAGACAGGGGTCAGCCCCAGCATTTT
.	TRBJ2-7	.	TRBV2	CASSRQESYEQYF	TGTGCCAGCAGTAGACAGGAATCCTACGAGCAGTACTTC
.	TRBJ1-4	.	TRBV12-3/TRBV12-4	CASSLGRGGKLFF	TGTGCCAGCAGTTTAGGCCGGGGTGGAAAACTGTTTTTT
.	TRBJ1-2	.	TRBV3-1/TRBV3-2	CASSQLGAPGGYTF	TGTGCCAGCAGCCAATTGGGGGCGCCTGGTGGCTACACCTTC
once	TRBJ2-3	.	TRBV19	CASSGPGTPIDTQYF	TGTGCCAGTAGTGGCCCGGGGACACCCATAGATACGCAGTATTTT
.	TRBJ1-1	.	TRBV5-1	CASSLVQTGSTEAFF	TGCGCCAGCAGCTTAGTGCAGACGGGGTCCACTGAAGCTTTCTTT
.	TRBJ1-3	TRBD1	TRBV5-4	CASSGSADRVGNTIYF	TGTGCCAGCAGCGGATCCGCAGACAGGGTCGGAAACACCATATATTTT
.	TRBJ1-1	.	TRBV6-2/TRBV6-3	CASSLRRTENTEAFF	TGTGCCAGCAGTCTACGAAGGACAGAGAACACTGAAGCTTTCTTT
.	TRBJ1-2	.	TRBV5-4	CASSLEENYGYTF	TGTGCCAGCAGCTTGGAGGAGAACTATGGCTACACCTTC
once	TRBJ1-1	.	TRBV7-8	CASSPQFITPNTEAFF	TGTGCCAGCAGCCCGCAATTCATTACTCCGAACACTGAAGCTTTCTTT
.	TRBJ2-1	TRBD2	TRBV5-1	CASSLSGALYNEQFF	TGCGCCAGCAGCTTAAGCGGGGCACTTTACAATGAGCAGTTCTTC
.	TRBJ1-4	TRBD1	TRBV10-3	CAISDGTGREKLFF	TGTGCCATCAGTGATGGGACAGGGAGGGAAAAACTGTTTTTT
.	TRBJ1-2	TRBD1	TRBV3-1/TRBV3-2	CASLSTDRGRVRF	TGTGCCAGCCTAAGTACGGACAGGGGGCGCGTCCGCTTC